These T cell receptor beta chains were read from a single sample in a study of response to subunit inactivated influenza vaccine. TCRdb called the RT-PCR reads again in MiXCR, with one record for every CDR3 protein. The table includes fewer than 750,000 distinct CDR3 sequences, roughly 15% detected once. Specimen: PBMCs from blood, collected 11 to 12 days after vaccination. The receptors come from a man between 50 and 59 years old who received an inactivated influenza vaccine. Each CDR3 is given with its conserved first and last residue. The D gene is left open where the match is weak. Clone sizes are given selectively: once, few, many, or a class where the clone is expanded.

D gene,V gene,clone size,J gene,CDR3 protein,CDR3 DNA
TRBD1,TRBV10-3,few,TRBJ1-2,CAIGGQTINYGYTF,TGTGCCATCGGGGGACAGACTATTAACTATGGCTACACCTTC
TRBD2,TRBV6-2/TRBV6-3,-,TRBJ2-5,CASQRGETQYF,TGTGCCAGCCAGCGGGGAGAGACCCAGTACTTC
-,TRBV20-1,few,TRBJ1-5,CSARDGQWVGQHF,TGCAGTGCTAGAGATGGCCAGTGGGTGGGCCAGCATTTT
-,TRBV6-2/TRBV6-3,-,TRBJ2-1,CASSYHPNEQFF,TGTGCCAGCAGTTATCACCCCAATGAGCAGTTCTTC
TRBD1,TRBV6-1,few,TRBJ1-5,CASIRQGAGNQPQHF,TGTGCCAGCATCCGACAGGGGGCTGGCAATCAGCCCCAGCATTTT
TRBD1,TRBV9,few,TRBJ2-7,CASSGSGTGGYYEQYF,TGTGCCAGCAGCGGGTCCGGGACAGGGGGTTACTACGAGCAGTACTTC
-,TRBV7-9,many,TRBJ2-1,CASSLEWGDHQFF,TGTGCCAGCAGCTTAGAATGGGGGGATCATCAGTTCTTC
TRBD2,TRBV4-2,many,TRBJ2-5,CASSQESGGETQYF,TGTGCCAGCAGCCAAGAGTCGGGAGGGGAGACCCAGTACTTC
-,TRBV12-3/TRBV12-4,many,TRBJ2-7,CASSLGLDSYEQYF,TGTGCCAGCAGTTTAGGTCTGGACAGCTACGAGCAGTACTTC
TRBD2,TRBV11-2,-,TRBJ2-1,CASSLGGTSGYPYNEQFF,TGTGCCAGCAGCTTAGGAGGGACTAGCGGGTATCCCTACAATGAGCAGTTCTTC
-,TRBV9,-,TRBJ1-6,CASSVGGRPLHF,TGTGCCAGCAGCGTAGGGGGGAGGCCCCTCCACTTT
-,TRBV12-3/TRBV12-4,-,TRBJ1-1,CASSSEGLLTEAFF,TGTGCCAGCAGTTCGGAGGGGCTACTCACTGAAGCTTTCTTT
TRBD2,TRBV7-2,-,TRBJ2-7,CASRPGLAGVEQYF,TGTGCCAGCAGGCCGGGACTAGCGGGAGTCGAGCAGTACTTC
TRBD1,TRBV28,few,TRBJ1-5,CASSFQQGSISNQPQHF,TGTGCCAGCAGTTTCCAACAGGGGTCGATTAGCAATCAGCCCCAGCATTTT
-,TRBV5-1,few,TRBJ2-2,CASGSVRGELFF,TGCGCCAGCGGAAGCGTTCGAGGGGAGCTGTTTTTT
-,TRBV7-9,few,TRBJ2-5,CASSNSDRLIQTQYF,TGTGCCAGCAGCAATTCGGACCGATTGATTCAGACCCAGTACTTC
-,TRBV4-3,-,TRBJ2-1,CASSQDLAGGNEQFF,TGCGCCAGCAGCCAAGATCTTGCCGGAGGGAATGAGCAGTTCTTC
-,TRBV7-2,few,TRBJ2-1,CASSLKGGQDEQFF,TGTGCCAGCAGCTTAAAGGGGGGGCAGGATGAGCAGTTCTTC
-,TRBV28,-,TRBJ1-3,CASSNRDGVGGNTIYF,TGTGCCAGCAGTAACCGGGACGGGGTCGGTGGAAACACCATATATTTT
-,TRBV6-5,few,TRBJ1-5,CASSYASSNQPQHF,TGTGCCAGCAGTTACGCTAGCTCCAATCAGCCCCAGCATTTT
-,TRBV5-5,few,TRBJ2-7,CASSLVWGPSYEQYF,TGTGCCAGCAGCTTGGTGTGGGGGCCTTCCTACGAGCAGTACTTC
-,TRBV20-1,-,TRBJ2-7,CSARRADGASEQYF,TGCAGTGCTCGGCGGGCCGATGGGGCTTCCGAGCAGTACTTC
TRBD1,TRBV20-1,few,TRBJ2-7,CSATDRGDEQYF,TGCAGTGCCACCGACAGGGGGGACGAGCAGTACTTC
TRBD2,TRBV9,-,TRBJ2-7,CASSVASGGNYEQYF,TGTGCCAGCAGCGTAGCCAGCGGGGGGAACTACGAGCAGTACTTC
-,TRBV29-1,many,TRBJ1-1,CSAQELNTEAFF,TGCAGCGCCCAGGAGCTGAACACTGAAGCTTTCTTT
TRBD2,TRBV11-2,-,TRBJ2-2,CASSLGRTSGSLAGELFF,TGTGCCAGCAGCTTAGGCAGAACTAGCGGGAGTTTGGCCGGGGAGCTGTTTTTT
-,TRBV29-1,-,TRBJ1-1,CSVSYRGLMNTEAFF,TGCAGCGTCTCCTACCGTGGGTTAATGAACACTGAAGCTTTCTTT
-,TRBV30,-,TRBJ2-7,CAWGPQSFGEQYF,TGTGCCTGGGGGCCCCAAAGTTTTGGCGAGCAGTACTTC
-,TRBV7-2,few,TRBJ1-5,CASSHNFNQPQHF,TGTGCCAGCAGCCACAATTTCAATCAGCCCCAGCATTTT
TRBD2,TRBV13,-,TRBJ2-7,CASSTRASGGAESYEQYF,TGTGCCAGCAGCACGAGGGCTAGCGGGGGAGCGGAGAGCTACGAGCAGTACTTC
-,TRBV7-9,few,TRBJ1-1,CASSPLRVGTEAFF,TGTGCCAGCAGCCCACTTCGGGTGGGCACTGAAGCTTTCTTT
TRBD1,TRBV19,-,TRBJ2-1,CATYPTGISDIYSYNEQFF,TGTGCCACTTACCCGACAGGGATTAGCGATATCTACTCTTACAATGAGCAGTTCTTC
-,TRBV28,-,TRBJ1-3,CASSHPTGNTIYF,TGTGCCAGCAGCCACCCCACTGGAAACACCATATATTTT
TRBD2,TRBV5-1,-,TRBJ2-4,CASSLETGTSGRGSKNIQYF,TGCGCCAGCAGCTTGGAAACCGGGACTAGCGGGAGGGGGTCCAAAAACATTCAGTACTTC
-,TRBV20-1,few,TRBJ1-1,CSASPGHSNTEAFF,TGCAGTGCAAGCCCGGGACACTCGAACACTGAAGCTTTCTTT
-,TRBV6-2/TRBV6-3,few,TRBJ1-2,CASSYSPTRRYGYTF,TGTGCCAGCAGTTACTCTCCGACGAGGAGGTATGGCTACACCTTC
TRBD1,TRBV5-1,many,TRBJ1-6,CASSLAPDRGVLHF,TGCGCCAGCAGCTTGGCCCCGGACAGGGGGGTCCTCCACTTT
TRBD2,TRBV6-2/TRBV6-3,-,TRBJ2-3,CASSLLLLAGGLDTQYF,TGTGCCAGCAGCCTTCTTCTTCTAGCGGGGGGTCTGGATACGCAGTATTTT
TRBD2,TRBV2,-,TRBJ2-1,CATPRLAGGPRSYNEQFF,TGTGCCACCCCCCGTTTAGCGGGGGGGCCCCGTTCTTACAATGAGCAGTTCTTC
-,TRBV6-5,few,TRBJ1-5,CASSYSRGGRNSNQPQHF,TGTGCCAGCAGTTACTCGAGGGGAGGTAGGAATAGCAATCAGCCCCAGCATTTT
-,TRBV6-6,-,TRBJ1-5,CASTMDGNQPQHF,TGTGCCAGCACCATGGACGGTAATCAGCCCCAGCATTTT
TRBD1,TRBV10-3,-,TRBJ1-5,CAISDRQGLKPQHF,TGTGCCATCAGTGACCGACAGGGTTTAAAGCCCCAGCATTTT
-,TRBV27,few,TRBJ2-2,CASSFIVAPPGELFF,TGTGCCAGCAGTTTCATCGTAGCTCCCCCCGGGGAGCTGTTTTTT
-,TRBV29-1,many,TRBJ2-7,CSVEDKTGEGLAYEQYF,TGCAGCGTTGAAGATAAAACAGGGGAGGGTCTGGCGTACGAGCAGTACTTC
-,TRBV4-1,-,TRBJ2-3,CASSQNTQRGDTQYF,TGCGCCAGCAGCCAAAATACCCAGCGTGGCGATACGCAGTATTTT
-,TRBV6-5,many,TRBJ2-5,CASSYARGLETQYF,TGTGCCAGCAGTTACGCTCGGGGGCTAGAGACCCAGTACTTC
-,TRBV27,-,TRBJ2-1,CASSQEPLARNEQFF,TGTGCCAGCAGTCAAGAACCCCTAGCGAGAAATGAGCAGTTCTTC
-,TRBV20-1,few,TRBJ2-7,CSARQVTDSYEQYF,TGCAGTGCTAGACAGGTTACGGACTCCTACGAGCAGTACTTC
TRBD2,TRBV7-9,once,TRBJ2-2,CASSPIAGDRDELFF,TGTGCCAGCAGCCCAATAGCGGGGGACCGAGATGAGCTGTTTTTT
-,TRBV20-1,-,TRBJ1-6,CSARPVGLGNSPLHF,TGCAGTGCCCGGCCTGTCGGGCTGGGGAATTCACCCCTCCACTTT
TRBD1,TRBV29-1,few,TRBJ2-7,CSADAGGGGEQYF,TGCAGCGCTGACGCAGGGGGCGGAGGCGAGCAGTACTTC
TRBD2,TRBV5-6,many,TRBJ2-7,CASSSGLSSYEQYF,TGTGCCAGCAGCTCGGGACTATCCTCCTACGAGCAGTACTTC
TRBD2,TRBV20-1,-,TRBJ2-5,CSARGLAGRGSETQYF,TGCAGTGCTAGAGGACTAGCGGGGCGAGGGTCGGAGACCCAGTACTTC